Listed below are T cell receptor beta chains from one sample, sequenced in a study of Ad26.COV2.S vaccination and SARS-CoV-2 variants. Using immunoSEQ multiplex PCR, the repertoire was profiled, and TCRdb retains in-frame clones only, with some absent. The table shows about 350,000 clones, with around 83% occurring only once. The sequencing used peripheral blood, collected in a trial of Ad26.COV2.S vaccine versus placebo. These receptors came from a person aged 18-65 years who received the Ad26.COV2.S COVID-19 vaccine or a placebo. CDR3s include the opening cysteine and the closing phenylalanine or tryptophan. The D gene is left open where the match is weak. Size values are once, few and many counts, or a class for expanded clones, and some rows have none.

d_gene: NA
j_gene: TRBJ2-5
v_gene: TRBV6-2/TRBV6-3
abundance: NA
CDR3nt: TGTGCCAGCAGTCCCGCTGAGACCCAGTACTTC
CDR3aa: CASSPAETQYF

d_gene: TRBD1
j_gene: TRBJ2-3
v_gene: TRBV25-1
abundance: NA
CDR3nt: TGTGCCAGCGACCCTGGACAGGGGGCAAATACGCAGTATTTT
CDR3aa: CASDPGQGANTQYF

d_gene: TRBD2
j_gene: TRBJ2-5
v_gene: TRBV7-8
abundance: NA
CDR3nt: TGTGCCAGCAGCCGGGGACTAACCACGGAGACCCAGTACTTC
CDR3aa: CASSRGLTTETQYF

d_gene: NA
j_gene: TRBJ2-2
v_gene: TRBV3-1/TRBV3-2
abundance: NA
CDR3nt: TGTGCCAGCAGCCAAGGCCAGGCCACCGGGGAGCTGTTTTTT
CDR3aa: CASSQGQATGELFF

d_gene: NA
j_gene: TRBJ1-6
v_gene: TRBV11-2
abundance: NA
CDR3nt: TGTGCCAGCAGCTTGGAAGGGGTACGTTCACCCCTCCACTTT
CDR3aa: CASSLEGVRSPLHF

d_gene: TRBD1
j_gene: TRBJ2-3
v_gene: TRBV28
abundance: few
CDR3nt: TGTGCCAGCAGTTCGACCGGGACAGGAGGCACAGATACGCAGTATTTT
CDR3aa: CASSSTGTGGTDTQYF

d_gene: TRBD2
j_gene: TRBJ2-1
v_gene: TRBV29-1
abundance: NA
CDR3nt: TGCAGCGTTGAAAAAGGGGCGGGCCCTCACGGGGGGAATGAGCAGTTCTTC
CDR3aa: CSVEKGAGPHGGNEQFF

d_gene: NA
j_gene: TRBJ1-2
v_gene: TRBV7-6
abundance: NA
CDR3nt: TGTGCCAGCAGCTTAGGTTCGGGGGCTAACTATGGCTACACCTTC
CDR3aa: CASSLGSGANYGYTF

d_gene: NA
j_gene: TRBJ2-3
v_gene: TRBV5-6
abundance: NA
CDR3nt: TGTGCCAGCAGCTTACTCCGACAGTACACAGATACGCAGTATTTT
CDR3aa: CASSLLRQYTDTQYF

d_gene: NA
j_gene: TRBJ1-5
v_gene: TRBV27
abundance: NA
CDR3nt: TGTGCCAGCAGTTGGGGACCCCCGAATGGCAATCAGCCCCAGCATTTT
CDR3aa: CASSWGPPNGNQPQHF

d_gene: NA
j_gene: TRBJ1-1
v_gene: TRBV18
abundance: few
CDR3nt: TGTGCCAGCTCACTCCCCGGGGCCGTTGAAGCTTTCTTT
CDR3aa: CASSLPGAVEAFF

d_gene: NA
j_gene: TRBJ2-2
v_gene: TRBV3-1/TRBV3-2
abundance: NA
CDR3nt: TGTGCCAGCAACTCTAGGTCCGGGGAGCTGTTTTTT
CDR3aa: CASNSRSGELFF

d_gene: NA
j_gene: TRBJ1-2
v_gene: TRBV5-4
abundance: NA
CDR3nt: TGTGCCAGCAGCTTGGTTCCGCAGGGCACTAACTATGGCTACACCTTC
CDR3aa: CASSLVPQGTNYGYTF

d_gene: NA
j_gene: TRBJ2-7
v_gene: TRBV7-2
abundance: NA
CDR3nt: TGTGCCAGCAGCTCAGAGGGGACGGGGTACGAGCAGTACTTC
CDR3aa: CASSSEGTGYEQYF

d_gene: TRBD2
j_gene: TRBJ2-7
v_gene: TRBV5-4
abundance: NA
CDR3nt: TGTGCCAGCAGCCATCGACTAGCGGGAGCGGGTGAGCAGTACTTC
CDR3aa: CASSHRLAGAGEQYF

d_gene: TRBD2
j_gene: TRBJ2-5
v_gene: TRBV5-1
abundance: NA
CDR3nt: TGCGCCAGCAGCTCTAGCGGCCTAGCCTACCAAGAGACCCAGTACTTC
CDR3aa: CASSSSGLAYQETQYF

d_gene: TRBD1
j_gene: TRBJ2-6
v_gene: TRBV7-6
abundance: NA
CDR3nt: TGTGCCAGCAGCTTCCCTCCCTACAGGGGCTCTGGGGCCAACGTCCTGACTTTC
CDR3aa: CASSFPPYRGSGANVLTF

d_gene: TRBD1
j_gene: TRBJ1-4
v_gene: TRBV7-9
abundance: once
CDR3nt: TGTGCCAGCAGTCCGGGACAGGAAAAACTGTTTTTT
CDR3aa: CASSPGQEKLFF

d_gene: NA
j_gene: TRBJ2-2
v_gene: TRBV24-1
abundance: NA
CDR3nt: TGTGCCACCGGACAGCGCACCGGGGAGCTGTTTTTT
CDR3aa: CATGQRTGELFF

d_gene: TRBD1
j_gene: TRBJ2-3
v_gene: TRBV28
abundance: NA
CDR3nt: TGTGCCAGCAGTTTAGGGGACAGGGATGCAGATACGCAGTATTTT
CDR3aa: CASSLGDRDADTQYF

d_gene: NA
j_gene: TRBJ1-1
v_gene: TRBV28
abundance: NA
CDR3nt: TGTGCCAGCAGTTTATTTTGGGAGAACACTGAAGCTTTCTTT
CDR3aa: CASSLFWENTEAFF

d_gene: NA
j_gene: TRBJ1-4
v_gene: TRBV27
abundance: NA
CDR3nt: TGTGCCAGCAGCCAACCCCCCGGGGGGAAACTGTTTTTT
CDR3aa: CASSQPPGGKLFF

d_gene: NA
j_gene: TRBJ1-4
v_gene: TRBV4-1
abundance: NA
CDR3nt: TGCGCCAGCAGCCAAGAATTTCGGGAGACTTATAATGAAAAACTGTTTTTT
CDR3aa: CASSQEFRETYNEKLFF

d_gene: NA
j_gene: TRBJ2-4
v_gene: TRBV5-6
abundance: NA
CDR3nt: TGTGCCAGCAGCTTGGTCGGGGCGGCAGATCTAGCCAAAAACATTCAGTACTTC
CDR3aa: CASSLVGAADLAKNIQYF

d_gene: NA
j_gene: TRBJ1-2
v_gene: TRBV19
abundance: NA
CDR3nt: TGTGCCAGTAGTATAGATCCCACTTTATCGGAGGGATGGTCTGGCTACACCTTC
CDR3aa: CASSIDPTLSEGWSGYTF

d_gene: TRBD1
j_gene: TRBJ2-7
v_gene: TRBV19
abundance: NA
CDR3nt: TGTGCCAGTAGTATCCGGGGACAGGGGGCCTACGAGCAGTACTTC
CDR3aa: CASSIRGQGAYEQYF

d_gene: NA
j_gene: TRBJ1-2
v_gene: TRBV6-5
abundance: NA
CDR3nt: TGTGCCAGCAGTTACGATAGGGAGAAACCAATGTTC
CDR3aa: CASSYDREKPMF

d_gene: TRBD2
j_gene: TRBJ2-3
v_gene: TRBV6-2/TRBV6-3
abundance: NA
CDR3nt: TGTGCCAGCAGTTTTCCCCCCGGGGGGGCTAGGTTAGATACGCAGTATTTT
CDR3aa: CASSFPPGGARLDTQYF

d_gene: TRBD1
j_gene: TRBJ2-1
v_gene: TRBV5-1
abundance: NA
CDR3nt: TGCGCCAGCAGTACGACAGGGGGGTCCGATGAGCAGTTCTTC
CDR3aa: CASSTTGGSDEQFF

d_gene: NA
j_gene: TRBJ2-1
v_gene: TRBV9
abundance: NA
CDR3nt: TGTGCCAGCAGCGTAGGGGAGGGGGACAGGCGCCAGGATGAGCAGTTCTTC
CDR3aa: CASSVGEGDRRQDEQFF